A single sample is the source of the 15 T cell receptor beta chains below, sequenced in a study of radiotherapy plus CTLA-4 blockade in lung cancer. Here immunoSEQ multiplex PCR was the method, and the copy in TCRdb shows in-frame clones only, minus some. The data show around 78,000 clones, about four fifths seen once. The sequencing here drew on peripheral blood, taken from a patient treated with radiotherapy plus ipilimumab. The receptors here all came from a human donor with non-small cell lung cancer who had a partial response to radiotherapy plus ipilimumab. Some clones in this sample may be carry-over from other donors' samples.

There are a few counts of this clone. V usage is TRBV29-1 and J usage is TRBJ2-2; 12 bases map to TRBD2. CDR1 is SQVTM, CDR2 ANQGSEA, per germline. Trimming took 5 bases from V and 4 from J; bases not matched to a gene: 2. The CDR3 runs 14 residues. CDR3 protein: CSVRTSGVTGELFF. The DNA for the CDR3 is TGCAGCGTTCGGACTAGCGGGGTCACCGGGGAGCTGTTTTTT.

J is TRBJ2-1 and V is TRBV10-1, with TRBD2 as a possible D gene (6 bases). From germline, CDR1 is WNHNN and CDR2 SYGVQD (reference sequence). The ends were cut back, 0 bases at V and 3 bases at J, with 15 bases in the middle. This CDR3 has 17 residues. The CDR3 here is CASSESSPGAYYNEQFF. CDR3 nucleotides: TGCGCCAGCAGTGAGTCTTCACCGGGAGCCTACTACAATGAGCAGTTCTTC.

V gene TRBV19 combines with J gene TRBJ2-7; 10 bases agree with TRBD1. From germline, CDR1 is LNHDA and CDR2 SQIVND (reference sequence). CDR3 length: 14 amino acids. With 3 bases clipped from V and 7 bases from J, the junction kept 6 bases outside the gene matches. In DNA form, the CDR3 reads TGTGCCAGTAGTATCGGGACAGGGGTAGGGGAGCAGTACTTC. This codes for CASSIGTGVGEQYF.

This rearrangement joins TRBV28 to TRBJ2-7; 7 positions agree with TRBD1. V shed 8 bases, J shed 0 bases, and the junction held 4 bases outside the gene matches. The germline V gene has CDR1 MDHEN and CDR2 SYDVKM. CDR3 length equals 13 residues. The CDR3 sequence is CASCPGGSYEQYF. CDR3 nucleotide sequence: TGTGCCAGCTGCCCAGGGGGCTCCTACGAGCAGTACTTC.

This chain connects TRBV5-1 to TRBJ1-1; TRBD1 agrees at 9 bases. With 6 bases clipped from V and 4 bases from J, the junction kept 7 bases outside the gene matches. Germline CDR1 and CDR2: SGHRS and YFSETQ. CDR3 length equals 14 residues. The DNA of the CDR3 is TGCGCCAGCACGAACAGGGGGCGCCTCACTGAAGCTTTCTTT. As protein: CASTNRGRLTEAFF.

This chain connects TRBV5-5 to TRBJ1-1; D unresolved. The CDR3 sequence is 13 residues long. Trimming removed 1 base from V and 2 bases from J, with 6 bases in between. Germline V lookup: CDR1 SGHKS, CDR2 YYEKEE (reference sequence). CDR3 sequence reads: CASSLNVNTEAFF. The CDR3 DNA is TGTGCCAGCAGCTTGAATGTAAACACTGAAGCTTTCTTT. Full variable domain (outside the CDR3, taken from reference TRBV5-5 and TRBJ1-1): DAGVTQSPTHLIKTRGQQVTLRCSPISGHKSVSWYQQVLGQGPQFIFQYYEKEERGRGNFPDRFSARQFPNYSSELNVNALLLGDSALYLCASSLNVNTEAFFGQGTRLTVV.

The chain is built from TRBV5-5 and TRBJ1-4; 9 nucleotides match TRBD1. CDR1 and CDR2 (germline): SGHKS, YYEKEE (reference sequence). This CDR3 comprises 14 residues. Losses at the gene ends were 4 bases for V and 7 bases for J; bases not matched to a gene: 5. In DNA form, the CDR3 reads TGTGCCAGCAGCAACCGGGACAGGGTTGAAAAACTGTTTTTT. It codes for CASSNRDRVEKLFF.

V is TRBV5-6 and J is TRBJ2-7, with TRBD2 identical over 13 bases. The CDR3 spans 16 residues. With V trimmed by 4 bases and J by 5 bases, 9 bases remained unmatched. CDR1 is SGHDT, CDR2 YYEEEE, per germline. This CDR3 is CASSGELAGGPNEQYF. The CDR3 nucleotides read TGTGCCAGCAGCGGTGAACTAGCGGGGGGGCCTAACGAGCAGTACTTC.

The chain links TRBV7-3 to TRBJ2-1; 12 bases align to TRBD2. With V trimmed by 5 bases and J by 9 bases, 8 bases remained unmatched. This CDR3 has 15 amino acids. Germline lookup yields CDR1 SGHTA and CDR2 FQGTGA. DNA of the CDR3: TGTGCCAGCAGCCCAATGGTACTAGCGGGAGGTGAGCAGTTCTTC. This sequence encodes CASSPMVLAGGEQFF.

The V gene is TRBV28, the J gene TRBJ1-2; D is undetermined. The CDR3 is made up of 11 amino acids. Germline CDR1 MDHEN, CDR2 SYDVKM. Trimming removed 6 bases from V and 8 bases from J, with 10 bases in between. Here the CDR3 reads CASRGRRGYTF. In nucleotides, the CDR3 is TGTGCCAGCAGGGGCAGAAGGGGCTACACCTTC.

The V and J genes are TRBV5-6 and TRBJ2-3; possible D gene TRBD2, 6 bases. The CDR3 extends over 14 amino acids. CDR1 is SGHDT, CDR2 YYEEEE, per germline. V was trimmed by 1 base and J by 5 bases, leaving 11 bases between them. CDR3 DNA sequence: TGTGCCAGCAGCTTGTGGGGACTCCAAGATACGCAGTATTTT. It translates to CASSLWGLQDTQYF.

The chain joins TRBV2 to TRBJ1-4; 8 bases align to TRBD1. With V trimmed by 4 bases and J by 8 bases, 9 bases remained unmatched. This CDR3 spans 15 amino acids. Germline-derived CDR1 and CDR2 are SNHLY and FYNNEI. CDR3 coding DNA: TGTGCCAGCAGTGTAGTCAGGGGGCTTGGGGAAAAACTGTTTTTT. Translation: CASSVVRGLGEKLFF.

V and J are TRBV7-8 and TRBJ2-1, with 8 bases matching TRBD2. Looked up from germline, CDR1 is SGHVS and CDR2 is FQNEAQ. With V trimmed by 0 bases and J by 0 bases, 10 bases remained unmatched. This CDR3 has 19 residues. Here the CDR3 DNA reads TGTGCCAGCAGCTTAGCGTTCCCCCGAGCGGGAGTCTCCTACAATGAGCAGTTCTTC. This encodes CASSLAFPRAGVSYNEQFF.

The chain carries TRBV6-5 and TRBJ1-2; weak D call: TRBD1 (5 bases). The CDR3 totals 13 residues. V was cut by 7 bases and J by 4 bases, with 13 bases left in between. Germline V gene lookup returns CDR1 MNHEY and CDR2 SVGAGI. CDR3 DNA sequence: TGTGCCAGCACCAGCCGGGGGAGCTATGGCTACACCTTC. Translated, it gives CASTSRGSYGYTF.

This clone was found once. The V call is TRBV9, the J call TRBJ2-1; 11 positions match TRBD2. The CDR3 consists of 15 residues. The V segment lost 0 bases and the J segment 9 bases; nucleotides outside the gene matches: 5. The germline V gene has CDR1 SGDLS and CDR2 YYNGEE. The CDR3: CASSVVSGGAGEQFF. The CDR3, as DNA: TGTGCCAGCAGCGTAGTTAGCGGGGGGGCGGGTGAGCAGTTCTTC.